The sequence of this T cell receptor beta chain was determined in a study of blood T cell repertoires in COVID-19. Study background: Sites in the United States, Italy and Spain provided acute and convalescent COVID-19 samples. T cells, B-cell-depleted T cells, or PBMCs provided the cDNA or gDNA that served as material.

In the authors' workflow: Amplification with reference gene primers provided the estimates of nucleated cell counts. The table came from immunoSEQ multiplex PCR; TCRdb's copy has only in-frame clones and leaves some out. That table furnishes V, J and clone size, whereas the DNA furnished D and trimming. The table shows a few hundred thousand clones, with more than 85% occurring only once. Sample: peripheral blood. This receptor was taken from a woman between 65 and 79 years old with active or convalescent COVID-19.

As DNA, the CDR3 is TGTGCCAGCAGCGGTACAGGGGTCTCTGGAAACACCATATATTTT. This gives the protein CASSGTGVSGNTIYF. The chain links TRBV5-6 to TRBJ1-3; TRBD1 agrees at 7 bases. CDR1 is SGHDT and CDR2 is YYEEEE in the germline V gene. CDR3 size: 15 residues. Trimming cost V 4 bases and J 0 bases; bases outside gene matches: 4.